The rows below give T cell receptor beta chains drawn from one sample of a study of cytomegalovirus exposure and HLA in healthy donors. Clones were read by immunoSEQ multiplex PCR, and TCRdb kept only the in-frame ones, dropping some. The sample yields approximately 200,000 clones, roughly 80% seen once. The sequenced material came from PBMCs. Receptors originate from a woman under 30 in good health and CMV-seronegative. Both conserved end residues are part of each CDR3. D genes are given only for firm matches. For some rows the clone size is stated as once, few or many, or as a class when expanded; others skip it.

V gene	J gene	clone size	D gene	CDR3 protein	CDR3 DNA
TRBV29-1	TRBJ2-3	NA	TRBD2	CSVPQTSGRVGATDTQYF	TGCAGCGTTCCCCAGACTAGCGGGAGGGTCGGTGCAACAGATACGCAGTATTTT
TRBV13	TRBJ1-2	NA	NA	CASSVLQGPGGYTF	TGTGCCAGCAGCGTCCTACAGGGTCCCGGTGGCTACACCTTC
TRBV4-1	TRBJ1-1	few	NA	CATSIFSGGSDTEAFF	TGCGCCACCAGTATTTTCAGCGGAGGATCGGACACTGAAGCTTTCTTT
TRBV4-3	TRBJ2-1	NA	TRBD2	CASSQATGTSGRGYEQFF	TGCGCCAGCAGCCAAGCCACCGGGACTAGCGGGAGAGGTTATGAGCAGTTCTTC
TRBV9	TRBJ2-3	NA	TRBD2	CASSVSSGGTDTQYF	TGTGCCAGCAGCGTCAGTAGCGGGGGCACAGATACGCAGTATTTT
TRBV7-6	TRBJ1-2	NA	NA	CASSQVVNYGYTF	TGTGCCAGCAGCCAGGTGGTTAACTATGGCTACACCTTC
TRBV5-1	TRBJ2-1	NA	NA	CASSLQRGSYNEQFF	TGCGCTAGCAGCTTGCAAAGGGGCTCCTACAATGAGCAGTTCTTC
TRBV5-4	TRBJ2-3	NA	TRBD2	CASSPLSGRSTQYF	TGTGCCAGCAGCCCCTTGAGCGGGAGGTCTACGCAGTATTTT
TRBV7-3	TRBJ1-1	NA	TRBD1	CASSLQGANTEAFF	TGTGCCAGCAGCTTACAGGGGGCTAACACTGAAGCTTTCTTT
TRBV4-1	TRBJ1-6	NA	TRBD1	CASSYETGEVSSPLHF	TGCGCCAGCAGCTACGAGACAGGGGAGGTTAGTTCACCCCTCCACTTT
TRBV9	TRBJ2-1	NA	NA	CASSTYRGGSYNEQFF	TGTGCCAGCAGCACTTACAGGGGGGGATCCTACAATGAGCAGTTCTTC
TRBV4-3	TRBJ2-5	NA	TRBD2	CASSLSGRAGGETQYF	TGCGCCAGCAGCCTGAGCGGGAGGGCCGGAGGAGAGACCCAGTACTTC
TRBV18	TRBJ2-2	NA	TRBD1	CASSRPDRADTGELFF	TGTGCCAGCTCACGGCCCGACAGGGCCGACACCGGGGAGCTGTTTTTT
TRBV2	TRBJ2-7	NA	NA	CASSAWYSGLEQYF	TGTGCCAGCAGTGCATGGTACAGTGGGCTCGAGCAGTACTTC
TRBV6-1	TRBJ2-7	few	NA	CASSDLQGNYEQYF	TGTGCCAGCAGTGATCTACAGGGAAACTACGAGCAGTACTTC
TRBV7-2	TRBJ2-5	NA	NA	CASSLEHRETQYF	TGTGCCAGCAGCTTAGAACACAGAGAGACCCAGTACTTC
TRBV6-5	TRBJ2-2	NA	TRBD2	CASSYGRGAGELFF	TGTGCCAGCAGTTACGGTCGGGGGGCCGGGGAGCTGTTTTTT
TRBV28	TRBJ1-1	once	NA	CASRTDIEAFF	TGTGCCAGCAGGACGGACATTGAAGCTTTCTTT
TRBV7-9	TRBJ1-2	NA	NA	CASSFPPQDYGYTF	TGTGCCAGCAGCTTTCCCCCCCAGGACTATGGCTACACCTTC
TRBV28	TRBJ2-6	NA	TRBD1	CASSLLTGGFSGANVLTF	TGTGCCAGCAGTTTATTGACAGGGGGCTTCTCTGGGGCCAACGTCCTGACTTTC
TRBV15	TRBJ1-3	NA	NA	CATSRDRQVAGNTIYF	TGTGCCACCAGCAGAGACCGACAGGTGGCGGGAAACACCATATATTTT
TRBV27	TRBJ2-3	NA	NA	CASSFSPSGTDTQYF	TGTGCCAGCAGTTTCTCCCCCAGTGGCACAGATACGCAGTATTTT
TRBV7-2	TRBJ2-3	NA	TRBD2	CASSLAVASGSTDTQYF	TGTGCCAGCAGCTTAGCGGTGGCTAGCGGGAGCACAGATACGCAGTATTTT
TRBV5-1	TRBJ1-3	once	NA	CASSQTFSGNTIYF	TGCGCCAGCAGCCAGACATTCTCTGGAAACACCATATATTTT
TRBV28	TRBJ2-7	few	TRBD1	CASSLLRQGWGHEQYF	TGTGCCAGCAGCCTCCTTAGACAGGGATGGGGCCACGAGCAGTACTTC
TRBV9	TRBJ1-2	NA	NA	CASSVATEGGYTF	TGTGCCAGCAGCGTAGCTACCGAGGGTGGCTACACCTTC
TRBV5-3	TRBJ2-7	NA	TRBD1	CARSCRTGVSYEQYF	TGTGCCAGAAGCTGCCGGACAGGGGTGTCCTACGAGCAGTACTTC
TRBV11-2	TRBJ2-7	NA	NA	CASSPTQGSYEQYF	TGTGCCAGCAGCCCTACACAGGGTTCCTACGAGCAGTACTTC
TRBV27	TRBJ2-3	NA	NA	CASSSEGGTDTQYF	TGTGCCAGCAGTTCTGAGGGGGGCACAGATACGCAGTATTTT
TRBV10-1	TRBJ2-2	NA	NA	CASRVGSSGELFF	TGCGCCAGCAGGGTCGGGAGTTCCGGGGAGCTGTTTTTT
TRBV14	TRBJ1-1	once	TRBD1	CASSQDRRDRGRIVNTEAFF	TGTGCCAGCAGCCAAGACCGGAGGGACAGGGGGCGAATCGTGAACACTGAAGCTTTCTTT
TRBV9	TRBJ2-1	NA	TRBD2	CASSPRGAIAGGMINEQFF	TGTGCCAGCAGCCCGAGAGGAGCCATAGCGGGAGGAATGATCAATGAGCAGTTCTTC
TRBV7-2	TRBJ2-1	NA	TRBD2	CASSPGTIYNEQFF	TGTGCCAGCAGTCCCGGGACTATCTACAATGAGCAGTTCTTC
TRBV9	TRBJ2-4	NA	TRBD1	CASSRTGGSKNIQYF	TGTGCCAGCAGCCGGACAGGGGGTTCCAAAAACATTCAGTACTTC
TRBV6-1	TRBJ2-3	NA	TRBD1	CASSEVGTARDTQYF	TGTGCCAGCAGTGAAGTTGGGACAGCCAGGGATACGCAGTATTTT
TRBV27	TRBJ2-7	NA	TRBD1	CASSLVAGGVNEQYF	TGTGCCAGCAGTTTAGTAGCAGGGGGTGTCAACGAGCAGTACTTC
TRBV27	TRBJ1-5	NA	NA	CASSFQSNQPQHF	TGTGCCAGCAGTTTCCAGAGCAATCAGCCCCAGCATTTT
TRBV7-9	TRBJ1-5	NA	NA	CASSLGRGQPQHF	TGTGCCAGCAGCTTAGGTAGGGGTCAGCCCCAGCATTTT
TRBV28	TRBJ2-2	NA	NA	CASSHIVRGSVPGELFF	TGTGCCAGCAGTCACATTGTACGGGGGTCGGTCCCCGGGGAGCTGTTTTTT
TRBV11-2	TRBJ1-1	few	TRBD1	CASSLGGTGTEAFF	TGTGCCAGCAGCTTAGGAGGGACAGGAACTGAAGCTTTCTTT
TRBV18	TRBJ2-7	NA	TRBD2	CASSAVASGRTSYEQYF	TGTGCCAGCTCGGCTGTGGCTAGCGGGAGAACCTCCTACGAGCAGTACTTC
TRBV9	TRBJ1-6	few	NA	CASSPSGWASNSPLHF	TGTGCCAGCAGTCCGAGTGGGTGGGCGAGTAATTCACCCCTCCACTTT
TRBV7-9	TRBJ2-1	NA	TRBD2	CASSSGLAGEYHEQFF	TGTGCCAGCAGCTCCGGACTAGCGGGAGAGTATCATGAGCAGTTCTTC